This T cell receptor (beta chain) derives from a study of shared clonotypes between healthy human individuals. Naive CD8 cells, CD45RO-negative and positively selected for CCR7, excluded terminally differentiated effector memory CD45RA+ cells. Data came from immunoSEQ multiplex PCR; TCRdb stores just in-frame clones and leaves some out. The sample contains some 1,900,000 clones, less than 95% of which appear only once. Between the trimmed V and J ends, which lost 11 bases and 10 bases, there was a span of 14 bases. This CDR3 is 10 amino acids long. Per the germline V gene, CDR1 is SNHLY and CDR2 is FYNNEI.

The origin of this receptor is a man younger than 35 in good health. The sequencing sample was made of naive CD8+ T cells sorted from blood. This chain connects TRBV2 to TRBJ2-5; D gene uncertain. The CDR3 bases are TGTGCCGTGGGTAGGCCACACCAGTACTTC. Encoded protein: CAVGRPHQYF.